The clone carrying this TCR beta chain was seen a few times. The antigen remains unidentified. This record belongs to a study of cytomegalovirus exposure and HLA in healthy donors. This CDR3 is 13 amino acids long. CDR1 and CDR2 (germline): LNHDA, SQIVND (reference sequence). The V and J ends lost 2 bases and 6 bases, in that order; junction bases with no gene match: 3. TCRdb keeps only in-frame clones here, not all; method: immunoSEQ multiplex PCR. Found here are 200,000 to 250,000 clones, around 87% of them singletons; the top ten hold 1.5% to 2%. Broader study findings: According to the study, roughly 160 TCR beta chains were cytomegalovirus-associated.

This TCR was recovered from a woman younger than 30 in good health and CMV-seropositive. The rearrangement joins TRBV19 to TRBJ1-2; 7 nucleotides line up with TRBD1. Sequencing used PBMCs. In DNA, the CDR3 is TGTGCCAGTAGTATAAGACAGGGTGATGGCTACACCTTC. Translation: CASSIRQGDGYTF.